Listed here are 15 T cell receptor beta chains from one sample, sequenced in a study of regulatory dendritic cells for organ transplantation. Profiling relied on immunoSEQ multiplex PCR, and the TCRdb table lists in-frame clones only, not all of them. The sample contains 35,000 to 45,000 clones, around 90% of which appear only once. The sequencing input was naive CD8+ T cells from blood. Noted subset: CD45RA+ naive T cells. Source of these receptors: a human donor in good health.

The chain is built from TRBV5-4 and TRBJ2-1, with D perhaps being TRBD1 or TRBD2 (5 bases each). The CDR3 contains 13 residues. Germline V gene lookup returns CDR1 SGHNT and CDR2 YYREEE (reference sequence). V dropped 5 bases and J dropped 5 bases, with 11 bases sitting between them. The CDR3 protein is CASRGLGDNEQFF. The CDR3 region has the DNA TGTGCCAGCAGAGGGCTGGGGGACAATGAGCAGTTCTTC.

CDR3 amino acids: CASSLQGVGEKLFF. The CDR3, as DNA: TGTGCCAGCAGTTTACAGGGAGTCGGCGAAAAACTGTTTTTT. V is TRBV27 and J is TRBJ1-4; D is possibly TRBD1 (5 bases). Trimming removed 2 bases at V and 8 bases at J, with 12 bases between. The CDR3 totals 14 residues. CDR1 MNHEY and CDR2 SMNVEV come from the germline V gene (reference sequence).

V gene TRBV7-8 combines with J gene TRBJ2-7; 7 bases are shared with TRBD2. Germline loops: CDR1 SGHVS, CDR2 FQNEAQ. This CDR3 contains 15 residues. After removal of 2 bases from V and 0 bases from J, the junction contained 4 bases not matched to a gene. In nucleotides, the CDR3 is TGTGCCAGCAGCTTAAAACTAGCGAGCTCCTACGAGCAGTACTTC. Protein sequence: CASSLKLASSYEQYF.

The chain is built from TRBV29-1 and TRBJ1-2, with D uncertain. The V end was cut by 2 bases, the J end by 7 bases, with 14 bases between. CDR3 length: 13 amino acids. The germline gives CDR1 SQVTM, CDR2 ANQGSEA. The CDR3 protein is CSVEREAVVGYTF. CDR3 bases: TGCAGCGTTGAACGGGAGGCGGTCGTTGGCTACACCTTC.

The V and J genes are TRBV28 and TRBJ1-1; D uncertain. Trimming took off 7 bases at V and 6 bases at J, with 18 bases between the two ends. Germline CDR1 MDHEN, CDR2 SYDVKM. This CDR3 spans 14 amino acids. The CDR3: CASTPSRTAAEAFF. The DNA for the CDR3 is TGTGCCAGCACCCCAAGCCGAACCGCTGCTGAAGCTTTCTTT.

The chain is built from TRBV28 and TRBJ1-5; D perhaps matches TRBD1 (5 bases). Germline CDR1 reads MDHEN; CDR2 reads SYDVKM. This CDR3 region has 19 residues. Trimming took 5 bases from V and 0 from J, leaving 23 bases between them. CDR3 sequence reads: CASSLPRGPWGYSNQPQHF. CDR3 DNA: TGTGCCAGCAGTCTCCCGAGAGGCCCTTGGGGGTATAGCAATCAGCCCCAGCATTTT.

The V call is TRBV6-5, the J call TRBJ2-1; D ambiguous. V dropped 6 bases and J dropped 4 bases, with 13 bases sitting between them. The CDR3 consists of 14 residues. Germline values: CDR1 MNHEY, CDR2 SVGAGI. The CDR3 loop reads CASSATVQYNEQFF. The CDR3 DNA reads TGTGCCAGCAGCGCTACCGTCCAGTACAATGAGCAGTTCTTC.

A few counts support this clone. The gene calls are TRBV19 and TRBJ1-6; possibly TRBD1 for D (6 bases). The CDR3 extends over 15 amino acids. V was cut by 3 bases and J by 2 bases, with 8 bases left in between. The germline V gene encodes CDR1 LNHDA and CDR2 SQIVND (reference sequence). The CDR3 loop reads CASSIGGAYNSPLHF. The CDR3 DNA sequence: TGTGCCAGTAGTATTGGGGGCGCCTATAATTCACCCCTCCACTTT.

This clone showed up just once. This sequence joins TRBV10-3 and TRBJ2-1; unclear D gene. Deletions cut 3 bases from V and 3 bases from J, with 6 bases between. This CDR3 is 13 amino acids long. Germline V gives CDR1 ENHRY, CDR2 SYGVKD. Here the CDR3 reads CAISDGLYNEQFF. The DNA for the CDR3 is TGTGCCATCAGTGACGGCCTCTACAATGAGCAGTTCTTC.

The chain combines TRBV5-4 with TRBJ1-2; TRBD1 aligns across 8 bases. Germline V CDR1 and CDR2: SGHNT, YYREEE (reference sequence). The CDR3 runs 13 residues. V gave up 5 bases and J gave up 6 bases; unmatched junction bases: 6. The CDR3 DNA reads as TGTGCCAGCAGGAGGACAGGGACGGATGGCTACACCTTC. Translating gives CASRRTGTDGYTF.

This chain uses TRBV6-5 with TRBJ2-7; the match to TRBD1 covers 7 bases. V shed 4 bases and J 1 base; nucleotides not matched to a gene: 7. The CDR3 has 15 amino acids. Germline CDR1 and CDR2: MNHEY and SVGAGI. For the CDR3, the DNA is TGTGCCAGCAGTTTAGGGGACAGCGAATCCTACGAGCAGTACTTC. Amino acids: CASSLGDSESYEQYF.

The CDR3 nucleotides are TGTGCCAGTAGCCCGGCCGGGCCTCCGGGCACCGGGGAGCTGTTTTTT. This translates into CASSPAGPPGTGELFF. This rearrangement joins TRBV19 to TRBJ2-2; D is undetermined. V gave up 6 bases and J gave up 4 bases, with 18 bases separating them. The CDR3 sequence is 16 residues long. Germline-derived CDR1 and CDR2 are LNHDA and SQIVND (reference sequence).

This clone turned up a few times. This rearrangement joins TRBV19 to TRBJ1-1; no firm D call. CDR3 length: 12 residues. Between the trimmed V and J ends, which lost 6 bases and 2 bases, there was a span of 7 bases. Looked up from germline, CDR1 is LNHDA and CDR2 is SQIVND (reference sequence). The CDR3 DNA reads TGTGCCAGTAGGGAGGGAAACACTGAAGCTTTCTTT. Translation gives CASREGNTEAFF.

The rearrangement links TRBV18 to TRBJ2-2; D is ambiguous. The CDR3 spans 18 residues. Germline V CDR1 and CDR2: KGHSH, LQKENI. V was clipped by 3 bases and J by 3 bases, with 20 bases between them. In nucleotides, the CDR3 is TGTGCCAGCTCACCGATTCGACACCCACGATCGGACACCGGGGAGCTGTTTTTT. Protein product: CASSPIRHPRSDTGELFF.

CDR3 region: CASSLAWTGINEQYF. For the CDR3, the DNA is TGTGCCAGCAGCTTAGCGTGGACAGGGATCAACGAGCAGTACTTC. The V gene is TRBV7-2, the J gene TRBJ2-7; the match to TRBD1 covers 8 bases. V trimming: 0 bases; J trimming: 5 bases; junction bases outside the gene matches: 6. CDR1 and CDR2 (germline): SGHTA, FQGNSA. The CDR3 covers 15 residues.